These 20 T cell receptor beta chains share one sample of origin, sequenced in a study of T cells in Graves' hyperthyroidism and ophthalmopathy. What was amplified from RNA transcripts were TCR beta CDR3 regions. A set of HTBI primers served as the primers for a first-round RT-PCR of the TCR CDR3. TCRdb redid the calling of the multiplex PCR reads with MiXCR, one entry per CDR3 protein. The sample lists 550,000 to 650,000 distinct CDR3 sequences; approximately 15% were seen once. Sequencing was carried out using blood. These TCRs come from a woman aged 25 to 39 with Graves' hyperthyroidism that later progressed to Graves' ophthalmopathy.

This clonotype was observed at least ten times. The V gene is TRBV6-1, the J gene TRBJ1-2; no definite D call. The V gene lost 6 bases and the J gene lost 0 bases, with 11 bases spanning the gap. Per germline, CDR1 MNHNS and CDR2 SASEGT. The CDR3 loop spans 14 amino acids. In nucleotides, the CDR3 is TGTGCCAGCAGCCCTATAGCCTCTAACTATGGCTACACCTTC. Protein: CASSPIASNYGYTF.

This clonotype has a count of ten or more. A read error may account for a junction end that differs from germline. The chain recombines TRBV20-1 with TRBJ2-5; 7 bases map to TRBD2. The germline V gene has CDR1 DFQATT and CDR2 SNEGSKA (reference sequence). The CDR3 length is 11 residues. CDR3 in amino acids: CSATLAETQYF. The CDR3 DNA is TGCAGTGCAACCCTAGCGGAGACCCAGTATTTC.

Many counts were recorded for this clonotype. The chain joins TRBV7-9 to TRBJ2-1, with 14 bases lining up with TRBD2. Germline CDR1 reads SEHNR; CDR2 reads FQNEAQ (reference sequence). V shed 5 bases, J shed 5 bases, and the junction held 8 bases outside the gene matches. The CDR3 loop spans 17 amino acids. CDR3 in amino acids: CASSGLPGLAGDNEQFF. The CDR3, as DNA: TGTGCCAGCAGCGGCCTACCGGGACTAGCGGGAGACAATGAGCAGTTCTTC.

This clonotype has ten or more counts. The rearrangement joins TRBV5-1 to TRBJ1-3; the D is unclear. Germline V gene data show CDR1 as SGHRS and CDR2 as YFSETQ. Trimming stripped 0 bases from V and 0 bases from J, with 7 bases between. The CDR3 sequence is 15 residues long. The CDR3 region is CASSLDGVSGNTIYF. The CDR3 DNA reads as TGCGCCAGCAGCTTGGATGGGGTCTCTGGAAACACCATATATTTT.

This clonotype was picked up many times. The chain is built from TRBV2 and TRBJ2-3; tentatively, D is TRBD2 (5 bases). Per the germline V gene, CDR1 is SNHLY and CDR2 is FYNNEI. The V gene lost 6 bases and the J gene lost 6 bases, with 10 bases spanning the gap. CDR3 length: 12 amino acids. DNA of the CDR3: TGTGCCAGCAGGGAGCGGATGGATACGCAGTATTTT. Translated: CASRERMDTQYF. The whole variable domain, filled in from reference TRBV2 and TRBJ2-3, reads EPEVTQTPSHQVTQMGQEVILRCVPISNHLYFYWYRQILGQKVEFLVSFYNNEISEKSEIFDDQFSVERPDGSNFTLKIRSTKLEDSAMYFCASRERMDTQYFGPGTRLTVL.

This clonotype has a handful of counts. The rearrangement joins TRBV6-2 or TRBV6-3 to TRBJ2-1; possibly TRBD2 for D (5 bases). Germline CDR1 MNHEY, CDR2 SVGEGT. The CDR3 is 15 residues long. V lost 0 bases and J lost 8, with 14 bases in between. In DNA, the CDR3 is TGTGCCAGCAGTTACTCGACGGGGAGTGGACATGAGCAGTTCTTC. Its protein product is CASSYSTGSGHEQFF.

Ten or more counts support this clonotype. The V and J genes are TRBV20-1 and TRBJ1-1; D might be TRBD1 (5 bases). V was clipped by 6 bases and J by 10 bases, with 18 bases between them. There are 12 residues in the CDR3. Germline CDR1 reads DFQATT; CDR2 reads SNEGSKA (reference sequence). CDR3: CSAPDSLDVAFF. CDR3 in DNA: TGCAGTGCCCCCGACAGCCTTGATGTAGCTTTCTTT.

This clonotype was picked up many times. The rearrangement uses TRBV11-2 and TRBJ2-7; a weak D match, TRBD1 (5 bases). This CDR3 is built from 14 residues. Germline assignment: CDR1 SGHAT and CDR2 FQNNGV. V was trimmed by 10 bases and J by 4 bases, leaving 20 bases between them. CDR3 nucleotide sequence: TGTGCCACCTCGCTGGGTCGGACAACGTACGAGCAGTACTTC. This encodes CATSLGRTTYEQYF.

This clonotype was seen ten or more times. The CDR3: CSARHRDRVYEQYF. The CDR3 coding sequence is TGCAGTGCTAGACACCGGGACAGGGTCTACGAGCAGTACTTC. This chain joins TRBV20-1 and TRBJ2-7, with 9 bases that match TRBD1. Germline V gene data show CDR1 as DFQATT and CDR2 as SNEGSKA (reference sequence). V gave up 2 bases and J gave up 3 bases; unmatched junction bases: 5. The CDR3 is 14 residues long.

This clonotype came up many times. The V call is TRBV4-1, the J call TRBJ1-1, with D hard to call. Germline CDR1 reads MGHRA; CDR2 reads YSYEKL. The V end lost 1 base, the J end lost 6 bases, and 9 bases lay between the germline ends. The CDR3 runs to 13 residues. The CDR3 region has the DNA TGCGCCAGCAGCCAAGCCCTATCTTCTGAAGCTTTCTTT. Encoded protein: CASSQALSSEAFF.

The chain is built from TRBV18 and TRBJ2-7, with 9 bases matching TRBD2. With V trimmed by 0 bases and J by 4 bases, 7 bases remained unmatched. The germline V gene encodes CDR1 KGHSH and CDR2 LQKENI. This CDR3 is built from 16 residues. The CDR3 DNA is TGTGCCAGCTCACCACCAGGCAGCGGGAGGTCTTACGAGCAGTACTTC. Amino acids: CASSPPGSGRSYEQYF.

This clonotype was detected ten times or more. J is TRBJ2-7 and V is TRBV6-1; 10 bases map to TRBD1. Trimming removed 11 bases from V and 0 bases from J; junction bases left unmatched: 10. The CDR3 is 15 residues long. Germline V lookup: CDR1 MNHNS, CDR2 SASEGT. DNA for the CDR3: TGTGCCGGCGGACGAGGGACAGGGGTCTCCTACGAGCAGTACTTC. This translates into CAGGRGTGVSYEQYF.

This clonotype was detected ten times or more. The genes are TRBV19 and TRBJ2-3; no firm D call. Germline CDR1 reads LNHDA; CDR2 reads SQIVND (reference sequence). This CDR3 has 15 amino acids. V was trimmed by 2 bases and J by 5 bases, leaving 14 bases between them. The CDR3 nucleotides are TGTGCCAGTAGTATATGGGGTAGCTTCGTAGATACGCAGTATTTT. Amino acid sequence: CASSIWGSFVDTQYF. Variable domain in full (rest from reference TRBV19 and TRBJ2-3): DGGITQSPKYLFRKEGQNVTLSCEQNLNHDAMYWYRQDPGQGLRLIYYSQIVNDFQKGDIAEGYSVSREKKESFPLTVTSAQKNPTAFYLCASSIWGSFVDTQYFGPGTRLTVL.

This clonotype was seen only a few times. At one of its ends the junction is not consistent with the germline gene, which may arise from a read error. The V call is TRBV6-1, the J call TRBJ1-1, with a weak D call TRBD1 (5 bases). This CDR3 has 14 amino acids. The V gene's germline CDR1 is MNHNS and CDR2 SASEGT. The CDR3 region has the DNA TGTGTCAGCAGTAAGGCCGGGGGGAACACTGAAGCTTTCTTT. The encoded protein is CVSSKAGGNTEAFF.

This clonotype was picked up a small number of times. The V and J genes are TRBV6-2 or TRBV6-3 and TRBJ1-2; weak D call: TRBD1 (6 bases). V gave up 7 bases and J gave up 7 bases, with 19 bases separating them. The CDR3 consists of 14 residues. Looked up from germline, CDR1 is MNHEY and CDR2 is SVGEGT. The CDR3 loop is CASTQGQTPGGYTF. In DNA form, the CDR3 reads TGTGCCAGCACCCAGGGACAAACCCCGGGTGGCTACACCTTC.

This chain joins TRBV6-2 or TRBV6-3 and TRBJ2-2; D is possibly TRBD2 (6 bases). The CDR3 consists of 12 residues. V was shortened by 6 bases and J by 6 bases, with 8 bases between the two germline ends. Germline loops: CDR1 MNHEY, CDR2 SVGEGT. CDR3 in amino acids: CASSGSPGELFF. Here the CDR3 DNA reads TGTGCCAGCAGCGGGAGTCCCGGGGAGCTGTTTTTT.

The J gene is TRBJ1-5, the V gene TRBV20-1; 8 nucleotides agree with TRBD1. Looked up from germline, CDR1 is DFQATT and CDR2 is SNEGSKA (reference sequence). CDR3 length: 14 amino acids. V lost 4 bases and J lost 11; bases outside the gene matches: 13. The CDR3 DNA is TGCAGTGCTACGCGGACAGGGACTCAGAAGGCCCAGCATTTT. The encoded protein is CSATRTGTQKAQHF.

This sequence joins TRBV6-2 or TRBV6-3 and TRBJ2-7, with 12 nucleotides matching TRBD1. CDR1 MNHEY and CDR2 SVGEGT come from the germline V gene. The CDR3 has 17 residues. Germline trimming cut 6 bases from V and 3 bases from J; bases unmatched to any gene: 12. In DNA, the CDR3 is TGTGCCAGCAGGCGACCCGGGACAGGGGGCATCGTCTACGAGCAGTACTTC. This gives the protein CASRRPGTGGIVYEQYF.

This clonotype has only a few counts. This chain joins TRBV3-1 and TRBJ1-3; unclear D gene. The V end was cut by 1 base, the J end by 0 bases, with 7 bases between. CDR1 LGHDT and CDR2 YNNKEL come from the germline V gene (reference sequence). The CDR3 is 15 residues long. The CDR3 DNA reads as TGTGCCAGCAGCCAAGGGTTTACCTCTGGAAACACCATATATTTT. Translating it yields CASSQGFTSGNTIYF.

The chain couples TRBV24-1 to TRBJ2-1, with 11 bases lining up with TRBD2. The CDR3 spans 15 residues. Germline CDR1 reads KGHDR; CDR2 reads SFDVKD. V shed 5 bases and J 9 bases; nucleotides not matched to a gene: 8. The CDR3 nucleotides are TGTGCCACCAGTGGTTTAGCGGGAGGGCCCGGTGAGCAGTTCTTC. This codes for CATSGLAGGPGEQFF.